This TCR beta chain originates from a study of Tregs in tolerant kidney transplant recipients. Profiling relied on immunoSEQ multiplex PCR, and the TCRdb table lists in-frame clones only, not all of them. The sample includes some 4,000 clones, approximately 83% seen only once; the top ten take approximately 1.5%. V was clipped by 3 bases and J by 0 bases; unmatched bases: 12. The CDR3 is 18 amino acids. Germline CDR1 is MDHEN and CDR2 is SYDVKM. The specimen comprised Tregs from blood, sampled before the transplant. The genes are TRBV28 and TRBJ1-2; TRBD1 matches at 8 bases. This clonotype originated in a human donor who received a combined kidney and bone marrow transplant. The CDR3: CASSFPPGRGLTNYGYTF. In nucleotides, the CDR3 is TGTGCCAGCAGTTTTCCCCCGGGCAGGGGGCTTACTAACTATGGCTACACCTTC.